One and the same sample provided the 19 T cell receptor beta chains below, sequenced in a study of shared clonotypes between healthy human individuals. Profiling relied on immunoSEQ multiplex PCR, and the TCRdb table lists in-frame clones only, not all of them. The sample contains about 980,000 clones, around three quarters of which appear only once. Specimen: memory CD4+ T cells sorted from blood. Described subset: CD45RA-negative fraction. These receptors were collected from a man between 18 and 29 years old in good health.

V gene TRBV25-1 combines with J gene TRBJ1-2, with unresolved D. CDR3 size: 15 residues. Trimming cost V 6 bases and J 5 bases, with 19 bases left between them. The germline gives CDR1 MGHDK, CDR2 SYGVNS. The CDR3 spells CASSDTNDDTYGYTF. DNA of the CDR3: TGTGCCAGCAGCGATACTAACGACGACACGTATGGCTACACCTTC.

The chain combines TRBV2 with TRBJ2-7, with 11 nucleotides matching TRBD2. Trimming removed 6 bases from V and 6 bases from J; junction bases left unmatched: 13. Germline CDR1 SNHLY, CDR2 FYNNEI. CDR3 length: 16 residues. The CDR3 DNA reads as TGTGCCAGCAGGCCCCAATCGACTAGCGGGAACCCCGAGCAGTACTTC. Its translation: CASRPQSTSGNPEQYF.

The chain has TRBV4-1 and TRBJ2-3; perhaps D is TRBD1 or TRBD2 (5 bases each). This CDR3 spans 15 amino acids. V lost 7 bases to trimming and J lost 2 bases, with 16 bases between them. Germline V gene data show CDR1 as MGHRA and CDR2 as YSYEKL. For the CDR3, the DNA is TGCGCCAGCACCATGGCCGGGACCACCACAGATACGCAGTATTTT. Its translation: CASTMAGTTTDTQYF.

The V gene is TRBV5-5, the J gene TRBJ2-4; D might be TRBD2 (5 bases). Germline CDR1 is SGHKS and CDR2 is YYEKEE (reference sequence). Trimming took off 2 bases at V and 7 bases at J, with 10 bases between the two ends. This CDR3 has 13 amino acids. Here the CDR3 DNA reads TGTGCCAGCAGCTTCGGGGTGGCGAACATTCAGTACTTC. Translating it yields CASSFGVANIQYF.

The rearrangement uses TRBV10-3 and TRBJ1-2, with TRBD1 matching 8 bases. The length of the CDR3 is 14 residues. Germline CDR1 is ENHRY and CDR2 is SYGVKD. The junction had 11 bases not matched to a gene; V was cut back by 9 bases and J by 5 bases. The CDR3: CAIKTDRVGYGYTF. Written as DNA, the CDR3 is TGTGCCATTAAGACGGACAGGGTGGGATATGGCTACACCTTC.

J is TRBJ1-5 and V is TRBV5-5; D gene uncertain. The CDR3 spans 14 residues. Germline V gene sequence: CDR1 SGHKS, CDR2 YYEKEE (reference sequence). Trimming cost V 0 bases and J 3 bases, with 7 bases left between them. As DNA, the CDR3 is TGTGCCAGCAGCTTGGTGGTTTCCAATCAGCCCCAGCATTTT. Translation gives CASSLVVSNQPQHF.

This clone was counted a single time. The chain employs TRBV28 and TRBJ1-1; the match to TRBD1 covers 7 bases. V lost 6 bases to trimming and J lost 5 bases; unmatched junction nucleotides: 15. The germline gives CDR1 MDHEN, CDR2 SYDVKM. CDR3 size: 16 residues. The CDR3 DNA reads TGTGCCAGCAGGCCGAGTGGACAGGCCTCGCGGACTGAAGCTTTCTTT. It codes for CASRPSGQASRTEAFF.

This clone was picked up one time. The V call is TRBV30, the J call TRBJ1-1, with D possibly being TRBD1 (5 bases). The CDR3 is 14 residues long. Trimming left V 4 bases short and J 2 bases short, with 14 bases between. The germline gives CDR1 GTSNPN, CDR2 SVGIG (reference sequence). The CDR3 DNA sequence: TGTGCCTGGATGGGGCGGCTGCGTAACACTGAAGCTTTCTTT. As protein: CAWMGRLRNTEAFF.

The J gene is TRBJ2-3, the V gene TRBV14; 7 bases fit TRBD1. The germline CDR1 and CDR2 sequences are SGHDN and FVKESK. The CDR3 runs 14 residues. V was clipped by 0 bases and J by 9 bases; unmatched bases: 6. CDR3 sequence reads: CASSQDYRGVTQYF. The CDR3 nucleotides read TGTGCCAGCAGCCAAGATTACAGGGGAGTAACGCAGTATTTT.

Only a few counts were recorded for this clone. The chain joins TRBV5-4 to TRBJ1-1, with no clear D. The V gene lost 0 bases and the J gene lost 0 bases, with 12 bases spanning the gap. This CDR3 region has 16 residues. Per the germline V gene, CDR1 is SGHNT and CDR2 is YYREEE (reference sequence). CDR3 nucleotide sequence: TGTGCCAGCAGCTTGGACCCCCTAGGCATGAACACTGAAGCTTTCTTT. Protein sequence: CASSLDPLGMNTEAFF.

The rearrangement joins TRBV27 to TRBJ2-1; D uncertain. Trimming left V 0 bases short and J 2 bases short, with 11 bases between. The CDR3 loop spans 16 amino acids. Looked up from germline, CDR1 is MNHEY and CDR2 is SMNVEV (reference sequence). CDR3 residues: CASSLSSTVTYNEQFF. CDR3 in DNA: TGTGCCAGCAGTTTATCGTCAACGGTAACCTACAATGAGCAGTTCTTC.

The chain combines TRBV6-5 with TRBJ2-7; D is undetermined. CDR3 length: 16 amino acids. Deletions cut 3 bases from V and 4 bases from J, with 19 bases between. Germline V gene lookup returns CDR1 MNHEY and CDR2 SVGAGI. CDR3 nucleotide sequence: TGTGCCAGCAGTTATACAATCGGGCCGAACCTGTACGAGCAGTACTTC. The encoded protein is CASSYTIGPNLYEQYF.

The CDR3 nucleotides read TGTGCCAGCAGCTTAGCGGCTAGCGGGGGGCAAACGAACACCGGGGAGCTGTTTTTT. Its translation is CASSLAASGGQTNTGELFF. This sequence joins TRBV7-9 and TRBJ2-2; 11 bases match TRBD2. The CDR3 totals 19 residues. Trimming took 0 bases from V and 0 from J; bases not matched to a gene: 6. CDR1 SEHNR and CDR2 FQNEAQ come from the germline V gene (reference sequence).

The chain combines TRBV5-1 with TRBJ1-4, with a weak D call TRBD1 (6 bases). Germline values: CDR1 SGHRS, CDR2 YFSETQ. Deletions cut 4 bases from V and 1 base from J, with 11 bases between. The CDR3 contains 15 residues. The CDR3 nucleotides read TGCGCCAGCAGCCAGGGGCGGGGAACTAATGAAAAACTGTTTTTT. It encodes CASSQGRGTNEKLFF.

This clone was seen a single time. This chain links TRBV13 with TRBJ1-1; D perhaps matches TRBD1 (5 bases). Germline lookup yields CDR1 PRHDT and CDR2 FYEKMQ (reference sequence). Trimming pared 5 bases from V and 6 bases from J, leaving 22 bases between. The CDR3 runs 16 residues. CDR3 residues: CASSILTDHYNAEAFF. Here the CDR3 DNA reads TGTGCCAGCAGCATTCTGACAGACCACTACAACGCTGAAGCTTTCTTT.

The rearrangement joins TRBV7-6 to TRBJ2-3; D is unresolved. This CDR3 contains 12 residues. With 0 bases removed from V and 6 bases from J, the gap between germline ends came to 4 bases. CDR1 and CDR2 from the germline V gene are SGHVS and FNYEAQ. The CDR3 coding sequence is TGTGCCAGCAGCTTAGCGGACGATACGCAGTATTTT. Its translation is CASSLADDTQYF.

The chain is built from TRBV5-4 and TRBJ2-2; a possible D gene is TRBD2 (6 bases). There are 15 residues in the CDR3. Germline-derived CDR1 and CDR2 are SGHNT and YYREEE (reference sequence). V was cut by 3 bases and J by 4 bases, with 13 bases left in between. DNA of the CDR3: TGTGCCAGCAGCTCCGGGAGCGACATCACCGGGGAGCTGTTTTTT. Translation gives CASSSGSDITGELFF.

The CDR3 sequence is CASSLSGNTEAFF. In DNA, the CDR3 is TGTGCCAGCAGCTTGTCAGGTAACACTGAAGCTTTCTTT. J is TRBJ1-1 and V is TRBV7-8; no definite D call. From germline, CDR1 is SGHVS and CDR2 FQNEAQ. The CDR3 runs to 13 residues. V was trimmed by 3 bases and J by 2 bases, leaving 7 bases between them.

The chain couples TRBV2 to TRBJ1-2; a possible D gene is TRBD1 (6 bases). This CDR3 has 13 amino acids. The germline V gene encodes CDR1 SNHLY and CDR2 FYNNEI. Trimming pared 8 bases from V and 3 bases from J, leaving 13 bases between. Written as DNA, the CDR3 is TGTGCCAGCTCTACAGGGACCGACTATGGCTACACCTTC. Encoded protein: CASSTGTDYGYTF.